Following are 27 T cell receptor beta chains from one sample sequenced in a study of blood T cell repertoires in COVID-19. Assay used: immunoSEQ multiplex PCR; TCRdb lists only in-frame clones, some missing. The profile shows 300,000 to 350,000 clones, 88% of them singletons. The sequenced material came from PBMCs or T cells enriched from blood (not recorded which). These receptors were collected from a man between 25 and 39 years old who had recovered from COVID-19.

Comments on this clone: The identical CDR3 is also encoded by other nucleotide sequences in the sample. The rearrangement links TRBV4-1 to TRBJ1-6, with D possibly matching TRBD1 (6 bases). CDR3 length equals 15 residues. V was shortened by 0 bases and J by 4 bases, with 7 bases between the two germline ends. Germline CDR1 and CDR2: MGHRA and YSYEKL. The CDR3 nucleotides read TGCGCCAGCAGCCAAGACAGGGGTTATAATTCACCCCTCCACTTT. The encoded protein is CASSQDRGYNSPLHF.

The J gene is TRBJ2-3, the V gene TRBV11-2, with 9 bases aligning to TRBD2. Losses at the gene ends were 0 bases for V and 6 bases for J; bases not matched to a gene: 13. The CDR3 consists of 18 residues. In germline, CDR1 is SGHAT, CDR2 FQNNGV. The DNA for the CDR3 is TGTGCCAGCAGCTTAGATCCAGGCGGGACTAGCATATTGGATACGCAGTATTTT. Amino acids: CASSLDPGGTSILDTQYF. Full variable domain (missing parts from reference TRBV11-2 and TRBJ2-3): EAGVAQSPRYKIIEKRQSVAFWCNPISGHATLYWYQQILGQGPKLLIQFQNNGVVDDSQLPKDRFSAERLKGVDSTLKIQPAKLEDSAVYLCASSLDPGGTSILDTQYFGPGTRLTVL.

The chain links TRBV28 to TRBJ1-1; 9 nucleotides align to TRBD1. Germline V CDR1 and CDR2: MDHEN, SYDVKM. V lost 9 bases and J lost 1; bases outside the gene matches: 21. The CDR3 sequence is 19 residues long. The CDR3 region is CASIVSSGTGIAENTEAFF. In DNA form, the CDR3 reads TGTGCCAGTATTGTTTCCTCCGGGACAGGGATCGCTGAGAACACTGAAGCTTTCTTT.

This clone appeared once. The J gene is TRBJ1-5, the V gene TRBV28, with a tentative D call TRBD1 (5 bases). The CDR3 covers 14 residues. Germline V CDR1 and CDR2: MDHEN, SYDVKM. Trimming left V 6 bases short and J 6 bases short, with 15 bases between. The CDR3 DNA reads TGTGCCAGCAGCCAACAGGTCAGGAGTCAGCCCCAGCATTTT. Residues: CASSQQVRSQPQHF.

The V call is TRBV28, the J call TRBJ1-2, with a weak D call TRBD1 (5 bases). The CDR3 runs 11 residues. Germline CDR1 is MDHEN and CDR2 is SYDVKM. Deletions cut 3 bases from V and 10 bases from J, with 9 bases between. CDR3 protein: CASSFSDIYTF. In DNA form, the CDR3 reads TGTGCCAGCAGTTTTTCGGACATCTACACCTTC.

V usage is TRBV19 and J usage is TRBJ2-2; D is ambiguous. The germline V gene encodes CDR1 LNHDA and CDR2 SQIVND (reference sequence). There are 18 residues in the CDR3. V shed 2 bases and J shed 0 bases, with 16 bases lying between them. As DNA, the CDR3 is TGTGCCAGTAGTATACCCACCCTGTACAGACCGAACACCGGGGAGCTGTTTTTT. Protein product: CASSIPTLYRPNTGELFF.

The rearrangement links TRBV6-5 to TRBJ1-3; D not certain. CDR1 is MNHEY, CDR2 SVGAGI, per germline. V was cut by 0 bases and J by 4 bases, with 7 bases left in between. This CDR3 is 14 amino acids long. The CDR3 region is CASSYSVGGNTIYF. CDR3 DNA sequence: TGTGCCAGCAGTTACTCGGTTGGCGGAAACACCATATATTTT.

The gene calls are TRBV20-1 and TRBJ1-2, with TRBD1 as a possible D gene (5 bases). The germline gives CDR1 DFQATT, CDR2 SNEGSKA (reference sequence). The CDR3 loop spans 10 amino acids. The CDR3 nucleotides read TGCAGGGGAATGGGGCAAGGCTACACCTTC. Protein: CRGMGQGYTF.

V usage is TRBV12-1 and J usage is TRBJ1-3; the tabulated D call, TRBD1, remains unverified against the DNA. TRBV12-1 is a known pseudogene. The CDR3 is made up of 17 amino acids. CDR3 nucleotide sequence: TGTGCCAGCAGCTTTGTCCCCGGGACAGGGCCTGGAAACACCATATATTTT. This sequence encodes CASSFVPGTGPGNTIYF.

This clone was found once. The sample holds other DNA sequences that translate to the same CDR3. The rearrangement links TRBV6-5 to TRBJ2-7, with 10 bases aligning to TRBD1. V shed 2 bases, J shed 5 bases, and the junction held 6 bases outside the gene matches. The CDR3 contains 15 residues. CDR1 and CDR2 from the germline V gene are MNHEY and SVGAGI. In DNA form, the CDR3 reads TGTGCCAGCAGTTACCCCGGGACAGGGGTTAACGAGCAGTACTTC. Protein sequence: CASSYPGTGVNEQYF.

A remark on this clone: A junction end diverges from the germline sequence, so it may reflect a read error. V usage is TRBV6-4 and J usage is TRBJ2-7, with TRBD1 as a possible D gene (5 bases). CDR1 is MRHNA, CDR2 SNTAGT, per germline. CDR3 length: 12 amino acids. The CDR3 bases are TGTGCCAGCAGTGACCCCCGTCGAAGGACACACTTC. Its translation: CASSDPRRRTHF.

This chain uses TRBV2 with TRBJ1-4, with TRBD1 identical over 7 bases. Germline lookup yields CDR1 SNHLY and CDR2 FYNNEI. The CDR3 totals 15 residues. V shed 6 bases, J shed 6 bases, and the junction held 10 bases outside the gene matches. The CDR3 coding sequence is TGTGCCAGCAGGCAGTACAGGGGCGCCGATGAAAAACTGTTTTTT. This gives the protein CASRQYRGADEKLFF. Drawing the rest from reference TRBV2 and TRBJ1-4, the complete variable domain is EPEVTQTPSHQVTQMGQEVILRCVPISNHLYFYWYRQILGQKVEFLVSFYNNEISEKSEIFDDQFSVERPDGSNFTLKIRSTKLEDSAMYFCASRQYRGADEKLFFGSGTQLSVL.

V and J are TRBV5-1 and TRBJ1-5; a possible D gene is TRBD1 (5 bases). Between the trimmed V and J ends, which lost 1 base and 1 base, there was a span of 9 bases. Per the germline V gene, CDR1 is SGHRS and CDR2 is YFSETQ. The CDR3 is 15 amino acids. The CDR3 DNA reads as TGCGCCAGCAGCTTGTCGGGGGTAAGCAATCAGCCCCAGCATTTT. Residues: CASSLSGVSNQPQHF.

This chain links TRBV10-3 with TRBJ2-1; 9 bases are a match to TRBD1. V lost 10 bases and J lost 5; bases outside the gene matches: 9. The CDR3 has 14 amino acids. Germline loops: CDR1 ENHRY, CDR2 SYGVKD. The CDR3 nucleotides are TGTGCCACCCATCTAGGGACAGGGAACAATGAGCAGTTCTTC. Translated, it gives CATHLGTGNNEQFF.

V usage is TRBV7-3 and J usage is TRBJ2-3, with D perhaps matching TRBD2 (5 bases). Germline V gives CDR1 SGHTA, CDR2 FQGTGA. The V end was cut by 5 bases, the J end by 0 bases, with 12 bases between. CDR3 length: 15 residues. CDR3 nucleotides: TGTGCCAGCAGCCCCGGGCGGGCTAGCACAGATACGCAGTATTTT. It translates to CASSPGRASTDTQYF.

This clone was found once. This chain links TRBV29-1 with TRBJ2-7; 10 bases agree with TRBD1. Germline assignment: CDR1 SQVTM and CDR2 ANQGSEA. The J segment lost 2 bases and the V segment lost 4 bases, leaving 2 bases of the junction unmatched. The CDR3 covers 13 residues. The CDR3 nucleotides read TGCAGCGTTGTTGGGACAGGGGCCTACGAGCAGTACTTC. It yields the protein CSVVGTGAYEQYF.

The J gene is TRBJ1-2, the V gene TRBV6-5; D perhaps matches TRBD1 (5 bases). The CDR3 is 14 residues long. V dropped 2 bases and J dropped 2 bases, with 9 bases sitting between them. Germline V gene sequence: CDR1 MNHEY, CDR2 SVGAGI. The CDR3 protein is CASSYGEGNYGYTF. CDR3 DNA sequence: TGTGCCAGCAGTTACGGGGAGGGGAACTATGGCTACACCTTC.

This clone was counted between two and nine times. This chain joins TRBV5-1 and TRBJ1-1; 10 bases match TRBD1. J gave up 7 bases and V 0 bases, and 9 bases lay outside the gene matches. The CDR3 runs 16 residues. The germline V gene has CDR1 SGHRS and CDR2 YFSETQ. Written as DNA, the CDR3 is TGCGCCAGCAGCTTGGAGCGGACAGGGGGATTTATTGAAGCTTTCTTT. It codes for CASSLERTGGFIEAFF.

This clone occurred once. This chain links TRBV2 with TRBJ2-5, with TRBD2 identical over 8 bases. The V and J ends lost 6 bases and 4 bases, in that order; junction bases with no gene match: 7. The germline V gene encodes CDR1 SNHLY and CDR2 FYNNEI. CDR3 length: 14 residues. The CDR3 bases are TGTGCCAGCAGCCTCCCGGGGGGGGGAGAGACCCAGTACTTC. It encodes CASSLPGGGETQYF.

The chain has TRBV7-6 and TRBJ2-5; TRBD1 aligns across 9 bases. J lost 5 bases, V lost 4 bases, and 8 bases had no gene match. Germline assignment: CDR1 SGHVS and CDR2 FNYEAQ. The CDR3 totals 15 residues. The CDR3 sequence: CASSSQGQGFETQYF. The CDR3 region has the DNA TGTGCCAGCAGCTCCCAGGGACAGGGTTTTGAGACCCAGTACTTC.

CDR3 region: CASSVVPAVTDTQYF. CDR3 in DNA: TGTGCCAGCAGCGTAGTTCCCGCAGTCACAGATACGCAGTATTTT. V is TRBV9 and J is TRBJ2-3; D remains ambiguous. Germline loops: CDR1 SGDLS, CDR2 YYNGEE. V gave up 0 bases and J gave up 2 bases, with 10 bases separating them. This CDR3 has 15 amino acids.

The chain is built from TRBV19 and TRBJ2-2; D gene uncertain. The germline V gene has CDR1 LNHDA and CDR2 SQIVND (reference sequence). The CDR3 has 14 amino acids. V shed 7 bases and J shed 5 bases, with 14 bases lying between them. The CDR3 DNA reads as TGTGCCAGTACCCCTCTGGAGTGGACCGGGGAGCTGTTTTTT. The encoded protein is CASTPLEWTGELFF.

The CDR3 loop reads CASQTGGAGTGELFF. CDR3 bases: TGCGCCAGTCAGACAGGGGGCGCGGGCACCGGGGAGCTGTTTTTT. The chain couples TRBV23-1 to TRBJ2-2; 10 nucleotides agree with TRBD1. TRBV23-1 is flagged as an ORF with uncertain function. V gave up 9 bases and J gave up 4 bases; unmatched junction bases: 8. The CDR3 consists of 15 residues.

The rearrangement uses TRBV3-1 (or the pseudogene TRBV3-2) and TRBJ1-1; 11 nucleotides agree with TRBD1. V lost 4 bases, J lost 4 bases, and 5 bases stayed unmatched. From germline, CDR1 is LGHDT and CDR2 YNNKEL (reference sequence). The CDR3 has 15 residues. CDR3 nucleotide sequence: TGTGCCAGCAGCCCTTCGGACAGGGGGCCCACTGAAGCTTTCTTT. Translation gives CASSPSDRGPTEAFF.

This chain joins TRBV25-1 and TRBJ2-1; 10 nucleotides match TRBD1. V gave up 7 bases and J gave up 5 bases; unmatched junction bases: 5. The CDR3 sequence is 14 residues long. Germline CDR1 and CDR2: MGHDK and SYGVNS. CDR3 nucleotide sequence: TGTGCCAGCAAACGGGACAGGGGTCACAATGAGCAGTTCTTC. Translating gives CASKRDRGHNEQFF.

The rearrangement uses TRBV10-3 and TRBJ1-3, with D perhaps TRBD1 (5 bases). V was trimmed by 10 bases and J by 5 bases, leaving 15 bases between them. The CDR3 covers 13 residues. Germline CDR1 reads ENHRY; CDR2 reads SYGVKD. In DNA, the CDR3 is TGTGCCACTGGGGCCCTGGGCCGAAACACCATATATTTT. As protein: CATGALGRNTIYF.

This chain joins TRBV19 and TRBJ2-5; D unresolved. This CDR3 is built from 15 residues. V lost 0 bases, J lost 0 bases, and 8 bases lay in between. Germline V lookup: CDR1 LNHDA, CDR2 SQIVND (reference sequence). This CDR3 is CASSIEAAYQETQYF. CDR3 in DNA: TGTGCCAGTAGTATAGAGGCAGCGTACCAAGAGACCCAGTACTTC.